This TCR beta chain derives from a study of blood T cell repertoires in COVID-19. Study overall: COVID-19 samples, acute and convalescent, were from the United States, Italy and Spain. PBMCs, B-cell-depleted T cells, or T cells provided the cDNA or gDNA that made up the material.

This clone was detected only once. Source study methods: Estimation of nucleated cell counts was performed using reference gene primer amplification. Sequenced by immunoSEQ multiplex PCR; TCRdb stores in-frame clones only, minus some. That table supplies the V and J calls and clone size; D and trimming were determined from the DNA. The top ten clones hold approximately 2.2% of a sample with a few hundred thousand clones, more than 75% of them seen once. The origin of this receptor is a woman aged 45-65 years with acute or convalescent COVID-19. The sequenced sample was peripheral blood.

The CDR3: CASSQGLRETQYF. The DNA of the CDR3 is TGTGCCAGCAGCCAAGGGTTGAGGGAGACCCAGTACTTC. The chain uses TRBV14 and TRBJ2-5, with D unclear. This CDR3 comprises 13 residues. CDR1 SGHDN and CDR2 FVKESK come from the germline V gene. The ends were cut back, 1 base at V and 5 bases at J, with 8 bases in the middle. The variable domain in full, completed from reference TRBV14 and TRBJ2-5, reads EAGVTQFPSHSVIEKGQTVTLRCDPISGHDNLYWYRRVMGKEIKFLLHFVKESKQDESGMPNNRFLAERTGGTYSTLKVQPAELEDSGVYFCASSQGLRETQYFGPGTRLLVL.